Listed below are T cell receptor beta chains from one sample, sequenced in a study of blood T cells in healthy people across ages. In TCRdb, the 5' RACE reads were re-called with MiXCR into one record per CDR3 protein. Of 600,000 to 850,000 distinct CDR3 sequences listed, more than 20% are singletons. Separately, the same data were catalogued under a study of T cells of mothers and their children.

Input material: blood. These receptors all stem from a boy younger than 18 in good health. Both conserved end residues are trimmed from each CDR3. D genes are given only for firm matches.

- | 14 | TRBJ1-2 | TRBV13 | ASSLFQRTANYGYT
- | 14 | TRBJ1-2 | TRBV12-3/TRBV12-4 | ASSPSGGLPSYGYT
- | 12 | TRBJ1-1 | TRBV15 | ATSGRRTNTEAF
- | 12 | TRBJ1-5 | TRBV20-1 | SAWDTNSNQPQH
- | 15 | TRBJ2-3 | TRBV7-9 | ASSSENRDGLTDTQY
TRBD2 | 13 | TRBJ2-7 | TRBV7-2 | ASSHGLAVSYEQY
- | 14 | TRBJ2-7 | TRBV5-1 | ASSLASAGRGYEQY
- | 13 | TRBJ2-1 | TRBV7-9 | ASSSQGPPYNEQF
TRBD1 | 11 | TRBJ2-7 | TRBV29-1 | SVGDRGQYEQY
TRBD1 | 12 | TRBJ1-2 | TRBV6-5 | ASSGTGGVYGYT
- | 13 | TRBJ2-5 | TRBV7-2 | ASSLDQTGRGTQY
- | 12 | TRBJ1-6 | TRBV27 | ASRRTAEGIPLH
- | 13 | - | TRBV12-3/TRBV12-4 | ASSLMGGAGNEQF
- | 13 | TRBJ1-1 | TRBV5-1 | ASSLGEGLPTGAF
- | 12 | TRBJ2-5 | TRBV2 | ASSEGLNLLLGY
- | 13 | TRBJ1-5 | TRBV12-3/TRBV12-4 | ASRLQGQATPPQH
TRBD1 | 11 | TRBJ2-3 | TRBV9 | ASSATGADTQY
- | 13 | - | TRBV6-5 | ASKMGRPHSYEQY
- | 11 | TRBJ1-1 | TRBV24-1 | ATTTDGNTEAF
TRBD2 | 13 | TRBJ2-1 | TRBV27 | ASSLLAGYYNEQF